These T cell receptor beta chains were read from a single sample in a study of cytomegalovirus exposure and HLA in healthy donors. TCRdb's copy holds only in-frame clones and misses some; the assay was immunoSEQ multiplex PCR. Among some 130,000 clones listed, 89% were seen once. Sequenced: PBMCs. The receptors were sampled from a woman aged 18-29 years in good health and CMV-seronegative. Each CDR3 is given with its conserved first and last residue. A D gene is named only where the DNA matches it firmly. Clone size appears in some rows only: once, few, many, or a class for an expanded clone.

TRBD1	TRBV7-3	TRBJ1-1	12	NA	CASQQGASEAFF	TGTGCCAGCCAGCAGGGGGCGAGTGAAGCTTTCTTT
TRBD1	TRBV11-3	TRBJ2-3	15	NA	CASSSGQGRTDTQYF	TGTGCCAGCAGCTCCGGACAGGGAAGGACAGATACGCAGTATTTT
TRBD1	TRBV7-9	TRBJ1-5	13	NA	CASSPTGGQPQHF	TGTGCCAGCAGCCCCACAGGGGGTCAGCCCCAGCATTTT
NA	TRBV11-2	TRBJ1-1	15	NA	CASSYPRDWNTEAFF	TGTGCCAGCAGCTACCCCCGGGACTGGAACACTGAAGCTTTCTTT
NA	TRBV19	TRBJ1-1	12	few	CASSRQTGGAFF	TGTGCCAGTAGTAGACAAACCGGGGGAGCTTTCTTT
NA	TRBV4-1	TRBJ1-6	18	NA	CASSLSRGPGEYNSPLHF	TGCGCCAGCAGCCTCTCCAGAGGGCCGGGAGAATATAATTCACCCCTCCACTTT
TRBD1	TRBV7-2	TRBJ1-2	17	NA	CASSEDVGQKINYGYTF	TGTGCCAGCAGCGAGGACGTGGGACAGAAGATAAACTATGGCTACACCTTC
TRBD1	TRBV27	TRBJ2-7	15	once	CASSFQDRGQGEQYF	TGTGCCAGCAGTTTCCAGGACAGGGGGCAGGGGGAGCAGTACTTC
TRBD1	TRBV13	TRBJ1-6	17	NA	CASSFEPGRGYNSPLHF	TGTGCCAGCAGCTTTGAACCAGGCAGGGGGTATAATTCACCCCTCCACTTT
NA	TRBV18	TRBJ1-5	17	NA	CASSPSRSAGLDQPQHF	TGTGCCAGCTCACCATCGAGATCAGCAGGGTTGGATCAGCCCCAGCATTTT
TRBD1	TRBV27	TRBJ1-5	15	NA	CASRWTGGGNQPQHF	TGTGCCAGCAGATGGACAGGGGGCGGCAATCAGCCCCAGCATTTT
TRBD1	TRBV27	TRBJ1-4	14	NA	CASSLTGDNEKLFF	TGTGCCAGCAGTCTGACAGGGGATAATGAAAAACTGTTTTTT
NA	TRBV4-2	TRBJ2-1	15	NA	CASSQVDGGVNEQFF	TGTGCCAGCAGCCAAGTTGACGGGGGTGTCAATGAGCAGTTCTTC
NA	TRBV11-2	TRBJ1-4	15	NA	CASSPVDSLNEKLFF	TGTGCCAGCAGCCCAGTGGACAGCCTTAATGAAAAACTGTTTTTT
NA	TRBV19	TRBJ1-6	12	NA	CASSDRSSPLHF	TGTGCCAGTAGTGACCGGAGTTCACCCCTCCACTTT
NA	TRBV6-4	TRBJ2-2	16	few	CASSDSSLGDTGELFF	TGTGCCAGCAGTGACTCGAGTCTAGGGGACACCGGGGAGCTGTTTTTT
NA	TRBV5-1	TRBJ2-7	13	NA	CASRPGNGYEQYF	TGCGCCAGCAGACCAGGGAACGGATACGAGCAGTACTTC
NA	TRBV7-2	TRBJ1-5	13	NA	CASSYRGNQPQHF	TGTGCCAGCAGCTACAGGGGCAATCAGCCCCAGCATTTT
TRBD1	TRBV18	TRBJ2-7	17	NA	CASSPPLGRDRSYEQYF	TGTGCCAGCTCACCACCTTTGGGAAGGGACAGGTCCTACGAGCAGTACTTC
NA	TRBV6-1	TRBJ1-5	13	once	CASSGTAGKPQHF	TGTGCCAGCAGTGGGACAGCAGGGAAGCCCCAGCATTTT
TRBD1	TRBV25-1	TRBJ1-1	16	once	CASSGPGQGANTSAFF	TGTGCCAGCAGTGGGCCGGGACAGGGGGCAAATACGTCAGCTTTCTTT
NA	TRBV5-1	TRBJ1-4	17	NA	CASSLAAVGTTNEKLFF	TGCGCCAGCAGCTTGGCGGCGGTGGGTACCACTAATGAAAAACTGTTTTTT
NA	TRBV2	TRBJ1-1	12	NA	CASRREGFGAFF	TGTGCCAGCAGACGGGAGGGGTTCGGAGCTTTCTTT
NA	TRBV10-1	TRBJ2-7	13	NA	CASSPHPTYEQYF	TGCGCCAGCAGCCCGCACCCTACCTACGAGCAGTACTTC
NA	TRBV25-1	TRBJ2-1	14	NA	CASSDAGHHNEQFF	TGTGCCAGCAGTGACGCGGGCCACCACAATGAGCAGTTCTTC
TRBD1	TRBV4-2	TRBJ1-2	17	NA	CASSQEFNEGQIGGYTF	TGTGCCAGCAGCCAAGAGTTTAACGAGGGACAGATAGGCGGCTACACCTTC
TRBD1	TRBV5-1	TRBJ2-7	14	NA	CASSPGQGLYEQYF	TGCGCCAGCAGCCCGGGACAGGGTCTTTACGAGCAGTACTTC
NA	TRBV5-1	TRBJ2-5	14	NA	CASREGSFQETQYF	TGCGCCAGCAGGGAGGGTTCATTTCAAGAGACCCAGTACTTC
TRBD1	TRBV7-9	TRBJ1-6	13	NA	CAIDRAGNSPLHF	TGTGCCATCGACAGGGCGGGAAATTCACCCCTCCACTTT
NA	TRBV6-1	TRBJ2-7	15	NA	CASSEGPGQSYEQYF	TGTGCCAGCAGTGAAGGACCTGGACAGAGCTACGAGCAGTACTTC
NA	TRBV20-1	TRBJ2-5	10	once	CSAVNISQYF	TGCAGTGCTGTAAACATTTCCCAGTACTTC
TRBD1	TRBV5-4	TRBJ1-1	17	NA	CASSLLGTGGIIREAFF	TGTGCCAGCAGCTTGCTTGGGACAGGGGGCATAATCAGAGAGGCTTTCTTT
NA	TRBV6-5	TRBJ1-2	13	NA	CASSYEGVSGYTF	TGTGCCAGCAGTTACGAGGGTGTGAGCGGCTACACCTTC
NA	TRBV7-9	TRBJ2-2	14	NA	CASSPTGNTGELFF	TGTGCCAGCAGCCCCACCGGGAACACCGGGGAGCTGTTTTTT
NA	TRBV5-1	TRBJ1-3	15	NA	CASSFSGSYGNTIYF	TGCGCCAGCAGCTTCTCAGGGTCTTATGGAAACACCATATATTTT
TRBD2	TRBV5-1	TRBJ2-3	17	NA	CASSGGLAGPSTDTQYF	TGCGCCAGCAGCGGAGGGCTAGCGGGGCCTAGCACAGATACGCAGTATTTT
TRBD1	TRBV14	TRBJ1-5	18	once	CASSQPTRQGAYNQPQHF	TGTGCCAGCAGCCAGCCTACTAGACAGGGGGCGTACAATCAGCCCCAGCATTTT
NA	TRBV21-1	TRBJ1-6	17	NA	CASSSLGGEKYNSPLHF	TGTGCCAGCAGCTCCCTAGGGGGGGAAAAATATAATTCACCCCTCCACTTT
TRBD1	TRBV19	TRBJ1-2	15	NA	CASSHRDRIYYGYTF	TGTGCCAGTAGTCACAGGGACAGGATCTACTATGGCTACACCTTC
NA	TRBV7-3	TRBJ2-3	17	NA	CASSFEPGWGPPDTQYF	TGTGCCAGCAGCTTTGAACCAGGGTGGGGGCCCCCAGATACGCAGTATTTT
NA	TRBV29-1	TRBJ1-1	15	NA	CSVEEIGGVWAEAFF	TGCAGCGTTGAAGAGATCGGGGGGGTATGGGCTGAAGCTTTCTTT
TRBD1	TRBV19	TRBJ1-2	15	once	CASSALQGPNYGYTF	TGTGCCAGTAGTGCCCTACAGGGGCCCAACTATGGCTACACCTTC
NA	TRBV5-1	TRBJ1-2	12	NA	CASSPVSGGYTF	TGCGCCAGCAGCCCGGTTTCGGGAGGCTACACCTTC